The clone carrying this T cell receptor (beta chain) was observed at least ten times. Its target is not known. This record belongs to a study of T-cell reconstitution after alpha-beta-depleted transplantation in children. Whole-study findings and limits: At one year after transplant, newly produced T cells mostly accounted for T-cell counts and diversity.

Preparation of the TCRbeta library involved a method that used unique molecular identifiers. TCRdb reprocessed the PCR reads with MiXCR, giving one entry per CDR3 protein. The repertoire holds about 280,000 distinct CDR3 sequences, with under 14% as singletons. This receptor was obtained from a male patient between 2 and 9 years old who had a stem cell transplant for chronic granulomatous disease, so the T cells may come from the graft donor. This specimen was peripheral blood, taken 180 days after TCRalphabeta/CD19-depleted stem cell transplant.

The CDR3 loop reads CASSRGAEAFF. DNA for the CDR3: TGTGCCAGCAGCAGGGGCGCTGAAGCTTTCTTT. The chain combines TRBV27 with TRBJ1-1; a possible D gene is TRBD1 (6 bases). Germline loops: CDR1 MNHEY, CDR2 SMNVEV (reference sequence). V dropped 6 bases and J dropped 6 bases, with 8 bases sitting between them. The CDR3 spans 11 residues.